Included here is one T cell receptor beta chain sequence, with context. This clonotype was recorded at least ten times. Its antigen has not been determined. The input lacks base qualities; no much larger clone sits a single base away. V and J are truncated by 3 bases and 7 bases respectively, leaving an intervening sequence of 16 bases. Reading from cysteine to phenylalanine, the CDR3 counts 14 amino acids. The retained sequence is limited to the CDR3, 42 bases, with the frame set at the first base. To synthesize cDNA, template-switch 5'RACE was performed with a primer carrying a 10-nucleotide random unique molecular identifier so that each TCR transcript was tagged. Every sequencing run covered 15-18 subjects and yielded more than 170 million TCR-beta sequences. The RNeasy kit was used to extract total RNA. TCR-beta VDJ regions were amplified with primers for the TCR constant region and the 5'RACE anchor, using the KAPA Real-time Library Amplification kit. Sample indexes and Illumina adaptors were added in a first PCR, and a second PCR then increased library yield. After purification with Ampure beads, the TCR product of roughly 650 bp was size-selected on a 2% E-gel SizeSelection system. Before pooling, library quality was assessed on a Bioanalyzer, concentration was determined with Qubit, and library quantification was performed with the Kapa Library Quantification kit. An Illumina HiSeq 2500 was used to sequence the libraries paired-end at 2 x 150 bp. To increase sequence diversity, roughly 24-32% phiX was spiked into each library pool. The published analysis was carried out like this. The quality-filtered reads were processed with the UMI-based MiGEC pipeline, whose error correction step removed more than 75% of the raw TCR sequences. VDJ genes were aligned to IMGT germline references, and each clonotype was defined by a unique CDR3 amino acid sequence together with V-J genes. Clonal expansion, Shannon diversity and CDR3 relatedness were evaluated with VDJtools (CalcPairwiseDistances, ClusterSamples), while phylogenetic trees were built in CLCbio workbench. Using coefficient-of-variation modelling across technical triplicates, the study counted a clone as expanded if it had at least 8 unique UMIs. TCRdb trimmed public reads at Q25 via fastp, called clones via MiXCR and kept in-frame beta chains. CDR3 protein duplicates are merged, each entry listing the most common genes and DNA. These V and J calls rely on TCRdb rather than the paper's analysis. This sample gives fewer than 30,000 distinct CDR3 sequences in total; 5% to 7% of them show up just once. About 4.3% of the sample belongs to the ten largest clones.

The healthy controls were volunteers from a blood bank in Maryland, USA. For unsorted PBMC libraries, 2 million PBMCs were used after storage in RNAlater at -80 degrees C until RNA extraction. Peripheral blood was subjected to Ficoll-Hypaque density gradient centrifugation to isolate PBMCs, which were then cryopreserved in liquid nitrogen. This sample stems from a study of neurological immune-mediated disorders (dated by TCRdb to 2018 to 2020). With respect to the entire study: Using UMI-based sequencing, the study compared peripheral blood TCR-beta repertoires from patients with HTLV-I-associated myelopathy (HAM/TSP), patients with multiple sclerosis, and healthy controls. Longitudinal samples, technical triplicates and paired sorted CD4+ and CD8+ T-cell subsets, alongside PBMC samples, were included among the approximately 98 TCR-beta libraries. Of the roughly 68 subjects in the cohort, about 14 were HAM/TSP patients, approximately 34 were multiple sclerosis patients, and about 20 were healthy controls. General study outcomes and caveats: The highest TCR clonal expansion was observed in HAM/TSP patients, whereas the lowest was observed in MS patients, even when compared with healthy controls. No identical CDR3 amino acid sequences were found to be shared among expanded clones across subjects, suggesting that TCR-beta repertoires were private in all groups.

The sample was PBMCs. The chain is made from TRBV12-3 or TRBV12-4 and TRBJ2-7; confidence is insufficient to name the D gene. The source of this sequence is a woman in her forties in good health. The CDR3: CASSFSLGMGEQYF. The nucleotide sequence is given as TGTGCCAGCAGTTTCTCGTTGGGGATGGGTGAGCAGTACTTC.